This T cell receptor (beta chain) was obtained from a study of OX40 agonist ivuxolimab in advanced cancers. Using immunoSEQ multiplex PCR, the repertoire was profiled, and TCRdb retains in-frame clones only, with some absent. The table records some 90,000 clones, 75% to 95% of them present only once. Per germline, CDR1 ENHRY and CDR2 SYGVKD. The CDR3 has 12 residues. V was cut by 10 bases and J by 4 bases, with 12 bases left in between. Patients with autoimmune history or systemic immunosuppression were excluded. The source material was CD4+ or CD8+ T cells sorted from blood, sampled in a trial of the OX40 agonist ivuxolimab. This clonotype was sampled from an adult with an advanced solid tumor such as melanoma, head and neck, liver or kidney cancer. The genes are TRBV10-3 and TRBJ2-3, with D possibly matching TRBD2 (5 bases). The CDR3 DNA follows: TGTGCCACAAGGACTGGGGCAGATACGCAGTATTTT. It yields the protein CATRTGADTQYF.